This TCR beta chain was identified in a study of T cell responses to AZD1222 COVID-19 vaccine. Overall study context: Second doses were pooled across both intervals (about 4 or about 12 weeks).

Using immunoSEQ multiplex PCR, the repertoire was profiled, and TCRdb retains in-frame clones only, with some absent. The table has around 140,000 clones, around nine tenths seen once. Study-wide results and caveats: Sampling that yielded the repertoires occurred only after the peak T cell response. Close to half of spike-specific TCRs reportedly recognize unmutated variant regions. Clonal diversity was possibly underestimated, and white British individuals and females predominated among donors.

In the case of this clone: Its target is unknown.

The CDR3 totals 11 residues. V lost 5 bases to trimming and J lost 8 bases, with 7 bases between them. Germline V gene sequence: CDR1 LNHDA, CDR2 SQIVND (reference sequence). This receptor was identified in an adult in good health. J is TRBJ2-1 and V is TRBV19, with D possibly being TRBD2 (5 bases). Here the sequenced sample was peripheral blood, taken on day 0 of AZD1222 vaccination. The CDR3 region is CASSRGYEQFF. CDR3 DNA sequence: TGTGCCAGTAGTCGCGGGTATGAGCAGTTCTTC.